This T cell receptor beta chain appears in the sequencing data of a study of T cells in Graves' hyperthyroidism and ophthalmopathy (dated by TCRdb to between 2017 and 2020). About the investigation overall: Peripheral blood samples were taken at the time of initial diagnosis, prior to any treatment. Thyroid tissue and blood T-cell repertoires from more than 5 Graves' hyperthyroidism patients were also compared in the study. The 100 or so discovery patients were randomly split 7:3 into training and test sets. The paper describes TCR Vbeta CDR3 sequencing of some 130 peripheral blood samples, made up of 43 ophthalmopathy patients, around 78 hyperthyroidism patients and 17 progressor patients. TCR V-J signatures able to tell the groups apart were searched for in a discovery cohort of around 95 patients, of whom about 40 had Graves' ophthalmopathy and about 60 had stable Graves' hyperthyroidism. Following sampling, methimazole starting at 30 mg daily was given to hyperthyroidism patients, and high-dose intravenous methylprednisolone was given to ophthalmopathy patients. Prospective prediction of ophthalmopathy was tested in an independent validation cohort of 18 to 20 hyperthyroidism patients and roughly 16 patients who later progressed to ophthalmopathy. The paper as a whole reports these results and caveats: During validation, the model predicted progression to ophthalmopathy a median of approximately 6 months ahead of onset, with roughly 65% sensitivity and more than 72% specificity. In cross-validation, a model built on a 13 V-J signature told ophthalmopathy apart from stable hyperthyroidism with approximately 90% sensitivity and roughly 83% specificity, and in testing the same model reached 80%/75%. No statistical method was used to set the sample size in advance, and investigators knew the group allocation. Most expanded thyroid clonotypes (frequency above 0.001) were also found in blood, which suggests that blood repertoires may mirror thyroid immune responses.

CDR1 and CDR2 are read off the germline V gene as KGHSH and LQKENI. Including cysteine and phenylalanine, the CDR3 has 16 amino acids. The DNA shown is the 48-base CDR3, in frame from base 1. V sheds 2 bases and J sheds 7 bases, leaving 17 bases between their ends. TCR beta CDR3 regions were amplified from RNA transcripts. For the first round of RT-PCR on the TCR CDR3, the HTBI primer set was used together with the Qiagen OneStep RT-PCR kit. Libraries were constructed in a second round of multiplex PCR, after which size selection and purification were carried out. The libraries were sequenced on an Illumina HiSeq2000 using paired-end 100 bp reads. As for how the authors treated the data: SOAPnuke was used to process the raw data, with reads discarded if the reads contained adapters or uncalled bases, had a mean Phred below 15, or lacked an exact constant-primer or identifier match. High-quality paired reads were merged using COPE v1.2.5, and each unique nucleotide sequence was defined as a clonotype. MiTCR v1.1 was used to align the clonotypes against IMGT TRBV, TRBD and TRBJ reference segments. The analysis was restricted to V-J combinations with a frequency above 0.0001, which together covered 99.2% of the repertoires. The TCS score was defined as the ratio of F50 (clonal expansion) to E x V (chaos), calculated using BLOSUM62-based TCRdist between CDR3 peptides within each V-J. Welch's t-statistics and random forest reduced fewer than 550 V-J features to 10 to 15, which were used in a naive Bayes classifier (R e1071). TCRdb trimmed public reads at Q25 via fastp, called clones via MiXCR and kept in-frame beta chains. Rows are unified per CDR3 protein, each entry keeping the most common DNA and genes. What appears here as the V and J calls and clone size reflects TCRdb's work, not the paper's. The sample table lists around 340,000 distinct CDR3 sequences, approximately 17% of them with a count of one. Of the sample, around a third falls within the top ten clones.

Only a few counts were recorded for this clonotype. Its target antigen remains unknown. Nothing much larger sits one base from this clone, and base qualities are not available. Hyperthyroidism patients were aged 18 to 65 years and newly diagnosed, with disease duration of less than 2 months. Patients with uncontrolled infections, other autoimmune diseases, pregnancy or lactation were excluded. Diagnoses were established on the basis of clinical symptoms, serum thyroxine and TRAb, thyroid ultrasound, and orbital computed tomography. Blood from progressor patients was collected at the time of first diagnosis with hyperthyroidism, before any ophthalmopathy symptoms had appeared. Ficoll-Paque density gradient centrifugation was used to isolate PBMCs from about 9.4 ml of fresh peripheral blood. Progressor patients were defined as those initially diagnosed with Graves' hyperthyroidism in whom ophthalmopathy developed during follow-up. Trizol reagent was used to extract total RNA, and RNA quality was then checked on an Agilent 2100 Bioanalyzer.

Material: blood. The sequence is built from TRBV18 and TRBJ1-4; no D gene call is confident. The clonotype comes from a woman aged 25 to 45 with Graves' hyperthyroidism that later progressed to Graves' ophthalmopathy. CDR3 reads: CASSPESRGRAEKLFF. The DNA sequence reads TGTGCCAGCTCACCAGAGAGTCGGGGTAGAGCTGAAAAACTGTTTTTT.